Given below is one T cell receptor (beta chain) in context. This clone was detected only once. Its recognized antigen is unknown. Per-nucleotide qualities are absent, and no much larger clonotype sits a single base away. CDR1 and CDR2, looked up from the germline V gene, are KGHDR and SFDVKD. The CDR3, cysteine through phenylalanine, is 16 amino acids long. Left in the record is the CDR3 DNA by itself, 48 bases read in frame from the first base. V loses 0 bases at its end and J loses 7 bases; junction bases beyond the gene matches: 8. What the time point label conveys for this sample: baseline before first vaccination. Vaccinee samples came from UK trials COV001 and COV002, including a single-blind randomized controlled phase 2/3 trial of AZD1222 (ChAdOx1 nCoV-19) in healthy adults. For TCRbeta chain sequencing, PBMC samples were collected from trial participants at day 0 and at day 28 after the second dose.

This record belongs to a study of T cell responses to AZD1222 COVID-19 vaccine (dated by TCRdb to about 2021). Regarding the research as a whole: Because spike-specific TCR depth and breadth did not differ between the two schedules, AZD1222 recipients who got a second dose at roughly 4 weeks were pooled with those who got a second dose at roughly 12 weeks. A total of 233 trial participants underwent TCR sequencing, of whom some 200 had received two doses of AZD1222 and some 25 had received two doses of the MenACWY control vaccine. Trial participants were enrolled by age into 18-55, 56-69 and 70-plus year subgroups, with approximately 150, 28 and 58 TCR-sequenced participants respectively. Points the paper makes about the study in general: CD4 TCRs associated with the vaccine covered the entire spike protein, and the dominant responses were in regions 160-218 and 743-854. Spike-specific TCR breadth and depth rose significantly after two AZD1222 doses compared with day 0 and with MenACWY recipients. Reportedly, almost half of the unique spike-specific TCRs recognized epitopes lying outside the regions that are mutated in the B.1.351 and B.1.1.7 variants. Conclusions about previously exposed vaccinees were limited because only a handful of AZD1222 recipients were SARS-CoV-2 seropositive at baseline. Because no day 14 peak-response samples were available, repertoires were characterized only after the peak T cell response. In the small 56-69-year group, the increase in depth fell short of significance, most likely because of low power. Participants were mostly white British and included more females than males, and it was suggested by the authors that clonal diversity may have been underestimated.

The CDR3 regions of human TCRbeta chains were analyzed by immunosequencing. Processing in the source paper ran as follows. Repertoire TCRs were matched against a reference library of SARS-CoV-2-specific TCRs generated with the MIRA antigen-specificity platform. Breadth meant the fraction of unique TCRs that were SARS-CoV-2-associated, whereas depth meant the fraction of total T cells that were SARS-CoV-2-associated. Each spike-specific TCR was assigned to its reactive spike region and to a CD4 or CD8 class using the MIRA data. Log10-transformed breadth and depth values were compared by one-way ANOVA with Sidak's multiple comparisons tests. TCRdb's version of the immuneACCESS table is confined to in-frame rearrangements and falls short of the full clone set. An unresolved V gene accounts for under half of the shortfall where checked; the remainder is of unknown origin. Clone size and the V and J calls come from that table; the DNA yielded D and trimming. The sample data list approximately 100,000 clones, and 80% to 90% of these were observed just once. The ten biggest clones cover approximately 9% of the sample.

Sequencing used peripheral blood, obtained on day 0 of AZD1222 vaccination. The V and J segments used are TRBV24-1 and TRBJ2-1; TRBD2 matches 7 bases in the middle. This sequence originates from an adult in good health. Here the CDR3 is given as CATSDLGAGDLNEQFF. The DNA sequence is given as TGTGCCACCAGTGATTTGGGGGCGGGAGATCTTAATGAGCAGTTCTTC.